Sequencing of this TCR beta chain was carried out in a study of T cell changes during pregnancy in multiple sclerosis. Germline V CDR1 and CDR2: SGHTA, FQGNSA. Trimming removed 4 bases from V and 2 bases from J; junction bases left unmatched: 4. CDR3 length: 14 residues. Data came from immunoSEQ multiplex PCR; TCRdb stores just in-frame clones and leaves some out. The sample carries tens of thousands of clones, 90% to 95% recorded once. The source was CD4+ T cells from peripheral blood mononuclear cells, collected in the third trimester of pregnancy. This TCR was recovered from a female donor in good health, enrolled as a control in a pregnancy study. The chain joins TRBV7-2 to TRBJ2-5, with 7 bases that match TRBD1. The CDR3 loop reads CASSSQGWQETQYF. The CDR3 coding sequence is TGTGCCAGCAGCTCACAGGGGTGGCAAGAGACCCAGTACTTC.